The entry that follows covers one TCR beta chain sequence. TCRdb called the 5' RACE reads again in MiXCR, with one record for every CDR3 protein. Counted here are around 180,000 distinct CDR3 sequences, approximately 17% occurring once; the ten biggest clones make up 3.9%. V dropped 4 bases and J dropped 5 bases, with 17 bases sitting between them. Germline CDR1 and CDR2: SGHRS and YFSETQ. The CDR3 contains 15 residues. The data belong to a study of T-cell memory formation after mild COVID-19. The chain joins TRBV5-1 to TRBJ2-3, with a tentative D call TRBD2 (7 bases). Sequenced sample: PBMCs or a T cell subset sorted from them (not recorded which). The TCR originated in a man in his late teens or twenties who had mild COVID-19 (a few samples of this study predate the infection). Cell type and time point are not known. CDR3 coding DNA: TGCGCCAGCAGCCGGAGGGGGGGGGCCGAAGATACGCAGTATTTT. Its protein is CASSRRGGAEDTQYF.